These T cell receptor beta chains were read from a single sample in a study of CD8 T cells in Susac syndrome. MiXCR was run by TCRdb on the immunoSEQ multiplex PCR reads, yielding one entry per CDR3 protein. This sample carries a few hundred thousand distinct CDR3 sequences, 95% of them seen once, and the ten largest clones take 0.07% to 0.095%. Sequencing was carried out using CD4+ T cells from PBMCs. The receptor source for this set is a human donor with multiple sclerosis. Both conserved end residues are part of each CDR3. D genes are given only for firm matches. Clone size, where shown, is once, few, many, or a class for clones that have expanded.

V gene	clone size	D gene	J gene	CDR3 protein	CDR3 DNA
TRBV24-1	.	.	TRBJ2-5	CATSEKDSGETQYF	TGTGCCACCAGTGAGAAAGACAGCGGAGAGACCCAGTACTTC
TRBV24-1	.	.	TRBJ1-5	CATSDGLRPQHF	TGTGCCACCTCGGACGGCCTTAGGCCCCAGCATTTT
TRBV3-1	.	TRBD2	TRBJ2-5	CASSHVAGGTRETQYF	TGTGCCAGCAGCCATGTAGCGGGGGGCACCCGTGAGACCCAGTACTTC
TRBV30	.	TRBD1	TRBJ2-3	CAWTRRGSTDTQYF	TGTGCCTGGACACGCAGGGGGTCCACAGATACGCAGTATTTT
TRBV29-1	.	TRBD1	TRBJ2-4	CSALPWGQGPAKNIQYF	TGCAGCGCCCTGCCGTGGGGACAGGGTCCGGCCAAAAACATTCAGTACTTC
TRBV5-1	.	.	TRBJ1-2	CASSTDGGAYGYTF	TGCGCCAGCAGCACCGATGGGGGGGCCTATGGCTACACCTTC
TRBV7-3	.	.	TRBJ2-3	CASSSYPDGYGDTQYF	TGTGCCAGCAGTTCGTACCCGGACGGCTATGGCGATACGCAGTATTTT
TRBV9	.	.	TRBJ1-6	CASSEDGRNSPLHF	TGTGCCAGCAGCGAGGACGGACGGAATTCACCCCTCCACTTT
TRBV29-1	.	TRBD1	TRBJ1-1	CSVSRDSETEAFF	TGCAGCGTCTCAAGGGACAGCGAAACTGAAGCTTTCTTT
TRBV2	.	.	TRBJ1-2	CAKRAYLSYGYTF	TGTGCCAAACGGGCCTACCTATCCTATGGCTACACCTTC
TRBV29-1	.	.	TRBJ1-1	CSVVVLGGTVNTEAFF	TGCAGCGTTGTCGTTTTAGGCGGAACAGTGAACACTGAAGCTTTCTTT
TRBV29-1	.	.	TRBJ1-1	CSASNTEAFF	TGCAGCGCCTCGAACACTGAAGCTTTCTTT
TRBV4-2	once	.	TRBJ1-2	CASSQDSGSYGYTF	TGTGCCAGCAGCCAAGATTCCGGCAGCTATGGCTACACCTTC
TRBV29-1	.	.	TRBJ1-1	CSVGDTEAFF	TGCAGCGTTGGAGACACTGAAGCTTTCTTT
TRBV19	.	.	TRBJ1-1	CASSIRDRRLNTEAFF	TGTGCCAGTAGTATCCGAGACAGACGATTGAACACTGAAGCTTTCTTT
TRBV3-1	once	.	TRBJ2-5	CASSQVGAQETQYF	TGTGCCAGCAGCCAAGTCGGGGCACAAGAGACCCAGTACTTC
TRBV3-1	.	.	TRBJ1-2	CASSREQGKTDGYTF	TGTGCCAGCAGCCGAGAACAGGGTAAGACGGATGGCTACACCTTC
TRBV11-2	.	.	TRBJ2-5	CASSPPAGGQETQYF	TGTGCCAGCAGCCCCCCCGCAGGGGGGCAAGAGACCCAGTACTTC
TRBV20-1	once	.	TRBJ2-7	CSARSVGALSSYEQYF	TGCAGTGCTAGATCGGTCGGGGCACTTAGCTCCTACGAGCAGTACTTC
TRBV15	.	.	TRBJ1-2	CATSPIPGTNYGYTF	TGTGCCACCAGCCCAATACCGGGGACGAACTATGGCTACACCTTC
TRBV6-5	.	.	TRBJ1-6	CASTRDIYNSPLHF	TGTGCCAGCACTCGGGACATCTATAATTCACCCCTCCACTTT
TRBV9	.	.	TRBJ2-1	CASSVASQSLGGNEQFF	TGTGCCAGCAGCGTTGCTAGCCAATCCCTAGGGGGCAATGAGCAGTTCTTC
TRBV3-1	.	.	TRBJ1-5	CASSQGMNQPQHF	TGTGCCAGCAGCCAAGGGATGAATCAGCCCCAGCATTTT
TRBV20-1	.	.	TRBJ1-2	CSAFRDVEYGYTF	TGCAGTGCTTTCCGGGACGTCGAGTATGGCTACACCTTC
TRBV9	.	TRBD2	TRBJ2-1	CASSVGLAGGSNEQFF	TGTGCCAGCAGCGTAGGTCTAGCGGGGGGCTCCAATGAGCAGTTCTTC
TRBV14	.	TRBD2	TRBJ2-1	CASSLRVAGTNEQFF	TGTGCCAGCAGCCTCCGGGTAGCGGGGACCAATGAGCAGTTCTTC
TRBV20-1	.	TRBD2	TRBJ2-1	CSGLAVEQFF	TGCAGTGGACTAGCGGTTGAGCAGTTCTTC